This T cell receptor (beta chain) derives from a study of blood T cell repertoires in COVID-19. Generated by immunoSEQ multiplex PCR, the TCRdb table keeps only in-frame clones and is missing some. The data show 450,000 or so clones, with around 91% seen just once and roughly 1.6% held by the top ten. This CDR3 spans 14 amino acids. CDR1 and CDR2 from the germline V gene are SGHRS and YFSETQ. V lost 5 bases and J lost 8, with 17 bases in between. The chain is built from TRBV5-1 and TRBJ2-1; possible D gene TRBD2, 6 bases. The receptor was isolated from a woman in her thirties or forties with COVID-19, enrolled during active disease. Material: peripheral blood. The CDR3 here is CASRALGGPDEQFF. The CDR3 nucleotides read TGCGCCAGCAGAGCCCTGGGAGGACCCGATGAGCAGTTCTTC.